The rows below give T cell receptor beta chains drawn from one sample of a study of cytomegalovirus exposure and HLA in healthy donors. Profiled with immunoSEQ multiplex PCR; TCRdb holds only in-frame clones, not every one. The sample has approximately 180,000 clones, about 76% seen once. The sequenced material came from PBMCs. The origin of the receptors is a woman in her 50s in good health and CMV-seronegative. The CDR3 runs from the conserved cysteine through the conserved F or W. Fields, in order: V gene, D gene, J gene, clone size, CDR3 protein, CDR3 DNA. A D gene is named only where the DNA matches it firmly. Size is stated for part of the rows, as once, few or many counts, or as a class when the clone is expanded.

V: TRBV5-1
D: TRBD1
J: TRBJ2-2
size: NA
CDR3: CASSSGWSGGNTGELFF
DNA: TGCGCCAGCAGCTCCGGCTGGTCAGGGGGGAACACCGGGGAGCTGTTTTTT

V: TRBV6-6
D: NA
J: TRBJ1-1
size: few
CDR3: CASSTPAGEEAFF
DNA: TGTGCCAGCAGTACCCCTGCAGGGGAAGAAGCTTTCTTT

V: TRBV5-6
D: NA
J: TRBJ2-7
size: NA
CDR3: CASSLEGPGPYEQYF
DNA: TGTGCCAGCAGCTTGGAGGGGCCTGGGCCTTACGAGCAGTACTTC

V: TRBV19
D: TRBD1
J: TRBJ1-1
size: NA
CDR3: CASRLGQRNTEAFF
DNA: TGTGCCAGTAGATTGGGACAGAGGAACACTGAAGCTTTCTTT

V: TRBV6-6
D: NA
J: TRBJ1-1
size: NA
CDR3: CASSYEAGNTEAFF
DNA: TGTGCCAGCAGTTATGAGGCTGGCAACACTGAAGCTTTCTTT

V: TRBV6-1
D: NA
J: TRBJ1-3
size: NA
CDR3: CASSEGRTGNTIYF
DNA: TGTGCCAGCAGTGAAGGCAGAACTGGAAACACCATATATTTT

V: TRBV6-5
D: NA
J: TRBJ1-2
size: NA
CDR3: CASSLQGVYGYGYTF
DNA: TGTGCCAGCAGTCTACAGGGAGTTTACGGCTATGGCTACACCTTC

V: TRBV29-1
D: TRBD2
J: TRBJ2-1
size: NA
CDR3: CSVAVVAGGVGEQFF
DNA: TGCAGCGTCGCAGTCGTAGCGGGAGGGGTTGGTGAGCAGTTCTTC

V: TRBV10-3
D: TRBD2
J: TRBJ2-7
size: NA
CDR3: CAISDRGGSHLYEQYF
DNA: TGTGCCATCAGTGACCGCGGGGGGTCCCACCTCTACGAGCAGTACTTC

V: TRBV2
D: TRBD1
J: TRBJ1-1
size: few
CDR3: CASSEEIFVGTANTEAFF
DNA: TGTGCCAGCAGTGAAGAAATTTTTGTAGGGACAGCGAACACTGAAGCTTTCTTT

V: TRBV19
D: NA
J: TRBJ1-4
size: NA
CDR3: CASSSGSAGEKLFF
DNA: TGTGCCAGTAGTTCCGGGTCTGCGGGGGAAAAACTGTTTTTT

V: TRBV7-9
D: TRBD1
J: TRBJ1-2
size: NA
CDR3: CASSFQDRGNYRDYGYTF
DNA: TGTGCCAGCAGCTTTCAGGACAGGGGGAATTATAGGGACTATGGCTACACCTTC

V: TRBV4-2
D: NA
J: TRBJ1-5
size: NA
CDR3: CASSPSTRGGGPQHF
DNA: TGTGCCAGCAGCCCCTCGACCCGCGGCGGGGGGCCCCAGCATTTT

V: TRBV27
D: NA
J: TRBJ2-7
size: NA
CDR3: CASSFRQAWGGGSEQYF
DNA: TGTGCCAGCAGTTTTCGCCAAGCTTGGGGGGGCGGGTCCGAGCAGTACTTC

V: TRBV4-1
D: NA
J: TRBJ2-1
size: NA
CDR3: CASSQVSGVGQGAYNEQFF
DNA: TGCGCCAGCAGCCAAGTCTCGGGGGTCGGGCAGGGGGCCTACAATGAGCAGTTCTTC

V: TRBV5-1
D: TRBD1
J: TRBJ1-6
size: NA
CDR3: CASTSGTAPNSPLHF
DNA: TGCGCCAGTACCTCCGGGACAGCCCCGAATTCACCCCTCCACTTT

V: TRBV29-1
D: NA
J: TRBJ2-2
size: NA
CDR3: CSVSLSANTGELFF
DNA: TGCAGCGTCTCCCTTTCGGCGAACACCGGGGAGCTGTTTTTT

V: TRBV27
D: TRBD2
J: TRBJ2-3
size: NA
CDR3: CASSLAGGSTDTQYF
DNA: TGTGCCAGCAGTTTGGCCGGGGGGAGCACAGATACGCAGTATTTT

V: TRBV7-2
D: NA
J: TRBJ1-1
size: NA
CDR3: CASSLKTGSEAFF
DNA: TGTGCCAGCAGCTTAAAAACAGGGTCTGAAGCTTTCTTT

V: TRBV7-2
D: TRBD1
J: TRBJ1-6
size: NA
CDR3: CASSLETGNPYNSPLHF
DNA: TGTGCCAGCAGCCTAGAGACAGGGAACCCATATAATTCACCCCTCCACTTT

V: TRBV18
D: TRBD1
J: TRBJ2-7
size: NA
CDR3: CASSLQGLYEQYF
DNA: TGTGCCAGCTCATTACAGGGGTTGTACGAGCAGTACTTC

V: TRBV10-3
D: NA
J: TRBJ2-1
size: NA
CDR3: CAISETRPGYNEQFF
DNA: TGTGCCATCAGTGAAACCCGACCGGGGTACAATGAGCAGTTCTTC

V: TRBV4-3
D: TRBD2
J: TRBJ2-7
size: NA
CDR3: CASSQDSYSGGEQYF
DNA: TGCGCCAGCAGCCAAGATTCGTATTCGGGGGGCGAGCAGTACTTC

V: TRBV7-2
D: TRBD1
J: TRBJ1-2
size: NA
CDR3: CASSSQGAIYGYTF
DNA: TGTGCCAGCAGCTCACAGGGGGCAATCTATGGCTACACCTTC

V: TRBV18
D: TRBD2
J: TRBJ2-7
size: NA
CDR3: CASSPPVGGLGYEQYF
DNA: TGTGCCAGCTCTCCCCCGGTGGGAGGGCTTGGCTACGAGCAGTACTTC

V: TRBV7-8
D: TRBD2
J: TRBJ2-7
size: once
CDR3: CASSSLWLGRDYHEQYF
DNA: TGTGCCAGCAGCTCGTTGTGGTTGGGCAGGGACTACCACGAGCAGTACTTT

V: TRBV28
D: TRBD1
J: TRBJ2-7
size: NA
CDR3: CASSSGQGILYEQYF
DNA: TGTGCCAGCAGTTCCGGACAGGGAATCCTCTACGAGCAGTACTTC

V: TRBV7-2
D: NA
J: TRBJ1-5
size: NA
CDR3: CASSQGHGNQPQHF
DNA: TGTGCCAGCAGCCAAGGACATGGAAATCAGCCCCAGCATTTT

V: TRBV6-5
D: TRBD1
J: TRBJ1-2
size: few
CDR3: CASSYGDRGSSGYTF
DNA: TGTGCCAGCAGTTATGGAGACAGGGGGTCATCTGGCTACACCTTC

V: TRBV5-1
D: NA
J: TRBJ2-3
size: NA
CDR3: CASSLADSARTDTQYF
DNA: TGCGCCAGCAGCTTGGCGGACTCCGCTCGCACAGATACGCAGTATTTT

V: TRBV4-3
D: TRBD1
J: TRBJ1-5
size: few
CDR3: CASSPGTGPYQPQHF
DNA: TGCGCCAGCAGCCCCGGGACAGGTCCTTATCAGCCCCAGCATTTT

V: TRBV6-1
D: NA
J: TRBJ2-2
size: NA
CDR3: CASSEGAGGTGELFF
DNA: TGTGCCAGCAGTGAAGGGGCAGGGGGGACCGGGGAGCTGTTTTTT

V: TRBV5-1
D: NA
J: TRBJ1-1
size: NA
CDR3: CASSAQGIRDTEAFF
DNA: TGCGCCAGCAGCGCACAGGGTATTAGGGACACTGAAGCTTTCTTT

V: TRBV6-5
D: TRBD1
J: TRBJ1-1
size: NA
CDR3: CASSSDRAKAFF
DNA: TGTGCCAGCAGTTCTGACAGGGCGAAAGCTTTCTTT

V: TRBV9
D: NA
J: TRBJ1-5
size: NA
CDR3: CASNVGGSGQPQHF
DNA: TGTGCCAGCAACGTGGGGGGATCCGGACAGCCCCAGCATTTT

V: TRBV4-1
D: NA
J: TRBJ1-1
size: few
CDR3: CASSSRDNTEAFF
DNA: TGCGCCAGCAGCTCCCGGGATAACACTGAAGCTTTCTTT

V: TRBV7-2
D: NA
J: TRBJ2-7
size: NA
CDR3: CASSPTSVYEQYF
DNA: TGTGCCAGCAGCCCCACTAGTGTCTACGAGCAGTACTTC

V: TRBV5-6
D: NA
J: TRBJ1-2
size: NA
CDR3: CASSFYEANYGYTF
DNA: TGTGCCAGCAGCTTCTACGAAGCTAACTATGGCTACACCTTC

V: TRBV5-5
D: NA
J: TRBJ1-5
size: NA
CDR3: CASSLRGPSNQPQHF
DNA: TGTGCCAGCAGCTTGAGAGGCCCTAGCAATCAGCCCCAGCATTTT

V: TRBV5-6
D: TRBD1
J: TRBJ1-1
size: NA
CDR3: CASSLFGTGEAFF
DNA: TGTGCCAGCAGCTTGTTTGGGACAGGAGAAGCTTTCTTT

V: TRBV2
D: TRBD1
J: TRBJ2-2
size: NA
CDR3: CASRRQGSSGELFF
DNA: TGTGCCAGCAGGAGACAGGGTTCAAGCGGGGAGCTGTTTTTT

V: TRBV4-2
D: NA
J: TRBJ1-4
size: few
CDR3: CASATGWGLNEKLFF
DNA: TGTGCCAGCGCTACCGGCTGGGGCCTCAATGAAAAACTGTTTTTT

V: TRBV5-6
D: TRBD1
J: TRBJ2-7
size: NA
CDR3: CASSFGTGDYEQYF
DNA: TGTGCCAGCAGCTTCGGGACAGGGGACTACGAGCAGTACTTC

V: TRBV30
D: TRBD1
J: TRBJ1-2
size: NA
CDR3: CAWSGSYRGGGYTF
DNA: TGTGCCTGGTCAGGTTCCTACAGGGGGGGCGGCTACACCTTC

V: TRBV7-8
D: TRBD1
J: TRBJ1-3
size: NA
CDR3: CASSSLRDRGGNTIYF
DNA: TGTGCCAGCAGCTCCCTACGGGACAGGGGAGGAAACACCATATATTTT

V: TRBV28
D: TRBD1
J: TRBJ1-2
size: NA
CDR3: CASSPPAGGGSYTF
DNA: TGTGCCAGCAGCCCCCCGGCAGGGGGTGGGAGCTACACCTTC

V: TRBV6-6
D: NA
J: TRBJ1-4
size: NA
CDR3: CASSRPGGDEKLFF
DNA: TGTGCCAGCAGTCGCCCGGGGGGTGATGAAAAACTGTTTTTT

V: TRBV28
D: TRBD1
J: TRBJ1-5
size: NA
CDR3: CATLRLGQGYQPQHF
DNA: TGTGCCACCCTTCGTCTTGGACAGGGTTATCAGCCCCAGCATTTT

V: TRBV28
D: TRBD1
J: TRBJ2-1
size: NA
CDR3: CASSRTGGPYNEQFF
DNA: TGTGCCAGCAGTCGGACAGGGGGCCCCTACAATGAGCAGTTCTTC

V: TRBV5-1
D: TRBD1
J: TRBJ1-2
size: NA
CDR3: CASSQDRTVYGYTF
DNA: TGCGCCAGCAGCCAGGACAGGACAGTTTATGGCTACACCTTC

V: TRBV6-7
D: NA
J: TRBJ1-6
size: NA
CDR3: CASSIELTGFSSYNSPLHF
DNA: TGTGCCAGCAGCATCGAACTCACAGGATTTAGCTCCTATAATTCACCCCTCCACTTT

V: TRBV7-2
D: TRBD2
J: TRBJ2-7
size: NA
CDR3: CASSPRGTTLEQYF
DNA: TGTGCCAGCAGCCCGCGGGGGACCACTCTCGAGCAGTACTTC

V: TRBV4-3
D: TRBD2
J: TRBJ2-3
size: NA
CDR3: CASSQGVSAGVRGDTQYF
DNA: TGCGCCAGCAGCCAAGGTGTTTCCGCGGGGGTACGAGGAGATACGCAGTATTTT

V: TRBV9
D: NA
J: TRBJ1-3
size: NA
CDR3: CASSVGGGNSGNTIYF
DNA: TGTGCCAGCAGCGTAGGGGGCGGGAACTCTGGAAACACCATATATTTT

V: TRBV18
D: TRBD1
J: TRBJ1-2
size: NA
CDR3: CASSPNRGSGLNYGYTF
DNA: TGTGCCAGCTCACCAAACAGGGGGAGCGGATTGAACTATGGCTACACCTTC

V: TRBV27
D: TRBD1
J: TRBJ2-1
size: NA
CDR3: CASSSRQGRNEQFF
DNA: TGTGCCAGCAGTTCCAGACAGGGGAGGAATGAGCAGTTCTTC

V: TRBV29-1
D: NA
J: TRBJ2-3
size: NA
CDR3: CSTRDNTDTQYF
DNA: TGCAGCACTCGGGACAACACAGATACGCAGTATTTT

V: TRBV5-4
D: TRBD2
J: TRBJ2-2
size: NA
CDR3: CASSFQTSGSGELFF
DNA: TGTGCCAGCAGCTTTCAGACTAGCGGGTCCGGGGAGCTGTTTTTT

V: TRBV4-3
D: NA
J: TRBJ2-1
size: NA
CDR3: CASSLALGGDYNEQFF
DNA: TGCGCCAGCAGCCTAGCCTTGGGCGGGGACTACAATGAGCAGTTCTTC